The 25 T cell receptor beta chains presented below share a single source sample, sequenced in a study of spatial heterogeneity in lung cancer. Findings and limits, study-wide: One measure, the expanded intratumoral alpha and beta TCR count, tracked tumor mutation counts.

TCRdb recomputed calls from the 5' RACE reads with MiXCR, one row per CDR3 protein. The table lists about 7,900 distinct CDR3 sequences, around 6.7% of them singletons. The time point here: sample taken at primary tumor resection. The antigens of these receptors remain unknown. This material consisted of lung tumor tissue, taken at surgery. The receptors were sampled from a female donor with early-stage non-small cell lung cancer.

This clonotype qualifies as medium-sized. This beta chain is an off-target read within a library intended for alpha chains, so its frequency means little. The chain employs TRBV2 and TRBJ1-5, with D unresolved. The CDR3 covers 12 residues. Germline V gives CDR1 SNHLY, CDR2 FYNNEI. Trimming left V 8 bases short and J 5 bases short, with 10 bases between. The CDR3, as DNA: TGTGCCAGCCAGCCGGCGGATCAGCCCCAGCATTTT. This gives the protein CASQPADQPQHF.

This clonotype came up many times. This beta chain was picked up by a library intended for alpha chains and is off target, so its count carries little meaning. The chain couples TRBV2 to TRBJ2-3; possibly TRBD2 for D (6 bases). This CDR3 region has 13 residues. The ends were cut back, 11 bases at V and 0 bases at J, with 12 bases in the middle. Germline CDR1 and CDR2: SNHLY and FYNNEI. CDR3 amino acids: CAGRLGSTDTQYF. The DNA for the CDR3 is TGTGCCGGTAGACTAGGAAGCACAGATACGCAGTATTTT.

This clonotype was found many times. A library prepared for alpha chains yielded this beta chain as an off-target read; its size is of little meaning. The chain joins TRBV4-1 to TRBJ2-5, with TRBD2 as a possible D gene (6 bases). The V end was cut by 1 base, the J end by 2 bases, with 14 bases between. The CDR3 is 16 amino acids. CDR1 MGHRA and CDR2 YSYEKL come from the germline V gene. For the CDR3, the DNA is TGCGCCAGCAGCCAAGGTCGGGCTAGCGAGCAAGAGACCCAGTACTTC. It is translated as CASSQGRASEQETQYF.

This clonotype was detected ten times or more. This beta chain is a stray sequence in a library constructed for alpha chains; its clone size is not meaningful. The chain employs TRBV5-1 and TRBJ2-1; 15 bases are a match to TRBD2. V was clipped by 4 bases and J by 8 bases; unmatched bases: 7. Looked up from germline, CDR1 is SGHRS and CDR2 is YFSETQ. The CDR3 is made up of 16 amino acids. The CDR3 sequence is CASSPWTSGRGYEQFF. In nucleotides, the CDR3 is TGCGCCAGCAGCCCATGGACTAGCGGGAGGGGATATGAGCAGTTCTTC.

This clonotype occurred many times. Found in a library prepared for alpha chains, this beta chain is an off-target read, and its abundance has little meaning. The chain carries TRBV6-6 and TRBJ2-2; 8 bases fit TRBD1. There are 14 residues in the CDR3. Germline assignment: CDR1 MNHNY and CDR2 SVGAGI (reference sequence). J gave up 4 bases and V 6 bases, and 4 bases lay outside the gene matches. The DNA for the CDR3 is TGTGCCAGCAGAGGACAGGGAGTCACCGGGGAGCTGTTTTTT. Its protein product is CASRGQGVTGELFF.

This clonotype qualifies as medium-sized (0.01 to 0.1%). This beta chain is a stray read from a library made for alpha chains; its abundance is not meaningful. The chain has TRBV5-1 and TRBJ2-7, with D perhaps matching TRBD2 (5 bases). This CDR3 spans 15 amino acids. With 0 bases removed from V and 3 bases from J, the gap between germline ends came to 13 bases. From germline, CDR1 is SGHRS and CDR2 YFSETQ. The CDR3 spells CASSLGGSQNYEQYF. The CDR3, as DNA: TGCGCCAGCAGCTTGGGTGGGAGTCAGAACTACGAGCAGTACTTC. Full variable domain (rest looked up from reference TRBV5-1 and TRBJ2-7): KAGVTQTPRYLIKTRGQQVTLSCSPISGHRSVSWYQQTPGQGLQFLFEYFSETQRNKGNFPGRFSGRQFSNSRSEMNVSTLELGDSALYLCASSLGGSQNYEQYFGPGTRLTVT.

Within the sample, this clonotype is medium-sized. This beta chain is off target for a library built for alpha chains, so its abundance means little. The V call is TRBV29-1, the J call TRBJ1-1; D is perhaps TRBD1 (5 bases). Trimming cost V 3 bases and J 1 base, with 12 bases left between them. Germline V lookup: CDR1 SQVTM, CDR2 ANQGSEA. This CDR3 spans 14 amino acids. The CDR3 here is CSVDGEGRNTEAFF. The DNA of the CDR3 is TGCAGCGTTGATGGAGAGGGGCGGAACACTGAAGCTTTCTTT. The full variable domain, with the rest looked up from reference TRBV29-1 and TRBJ1-1, is SAVISQKPSRDICQRGTSLTIQCQVDSQVTMMFWYRQQPGQSLTLIATANQGSEATYESGFVIDKFPISRPNLTFSTLTVSNMSPEDSSIYLCSVDGEGRNTEAFFGQGTRLTVV.

At least ten counts were recorded for this clonotype. This beta chain is a stray sequence in a library constructed for alpha chains; its clone size is not meaningful. The genes are TRBV10-1 and TRBJ2-1, with 13 bases matching TRBD2. Germline lookup yields CDR1 WNHNN and CDR2 SYGVQD (reference sequence). Trimming at V came to 3 bases and at J to 8 bases, leaving 4 bases not matched to a gene. The CDR3 spans 15 residues. Here the CDR3 DNA reads TGCGCCAGCAGTGAACTAGCGGGAGGGGGGCATGAGCAGTTCTTC. Amino acids: CASSELAGGGHEQFF.

The table lists this clonotype with many counts. In a library made to pick up alpha chains, this beta chain is a stray read with a size that means little. This chain uses TRBV5-4 with TRBJ2-7, with D perhaps matching TRBD1 or TRBD2 (6 bases each). Trimming removed 4 bases at V and 2 bases at J, with 19 bases between. This CDR3 contains 16 residues. Germline V lookup: CDR1 SGHNT, CDR2 YYREEE (reference sequence). The CDR3 spells CASSKEGLRDTYEQYF. For the CDR3, the DNA is TGTGCCAGCAGCAAGGAAGGTCTGCGGGACACCTACGAGCAGTACTTC.

In this sample, this clonotype is medium-sized. As an off-target read in a library built for alpha chains, this beta chain has a frequency of little significance. The gene calls are TRBV27 and TRBJ2-7; D is possibly TRBD1 (6 bases). This CDR3 has 14 residues. The ends were cut back, 2 bases at V and 2 bases at J, with 10 bases in the middle. Germline CDR1 reads MNHEY; CDR2 reads SMNVEV (reference sequence). CDR3 protein: CASSLSQGPYEQYF. The CDR3 nucleotides are TGTGCCAGCAGTTTAAGCCAGGGGCCCTACGAGCAGTACTTC.

This clonotype rates as medium-sized. Being off target in a library aimed at alpha chains, this beta chain has a size of little meaning. The V gene is TRBV12-3 or TRBV12-4, the J gene TRBJ1-1, with no clear D. The CDR3 is 13 amino acids. Trimming shortened V by 0 bases and J by 6 bases, and 8 bases separated the two germline ends. DNA of the CDR3: TGTGCCAGCAGTTTAGCGGGCAGGTCTGAAGCTTTCTTT. It codes for CASSLAGRSEAFF.

By share, this clonotype counts as medium-sized. Little can be read into the size of this beta chain, an off-target read in a library designed for alpha chains. The gene calls are TRBV20-1 and TRBJ2-3; 10 nucleotides match TRBD2. The CDR3 consists of 17 residues. V shed 3 bases, J shed 4 bases, and the junction held 13 bases outside the gene matches. CDR1 is DFQATT and CDR2 is SNEGSKA in the germline V gene (reference sequence). The CDR3 nucleotides read TGCAGTGCTAGTAATTTGGACCTAGCGGGAGCCGCAGATACGCAGTATTTT. Protein: CSASNLDLAGAADTQYF.

This clonotype was recorded at least ten times. This beta chain appears as a stray read in a library generated for alpha chains; its size is not informative. The genes are TRBV24-1 and TRBJ2-1, with TRBD2 as a possible D gene (6 bases). CDR1 and CDR2 (germline): KGHDR, SFDVKD. This CDR3 spans 13 amino acids. V shed 7 bases and J shed 6 bases, with 12 bases lying between them. CDR3 sequence: CATSGLTSNEQFF. DNA of the CDR3: TGTGCCACCAGCGGACTAACTAGCAATGAGCAGTTCTTC.

This clonotype was counted many times. This beta chain represents an off-target read in a library built for alpha chains; its size is of limited meaning. This chain links TRBV20-1 with TRBJ1-2; D gene uncertain. V shed 4 bases and J shed 2 bases, with 5 bases lying between them. The CDR3 is 11 residues long. Germline values: CDR1 DFQATT, CDR2 SNEGSKA (reference sequence). CDR3 coding DNA: TGCAGTGCTACACAAAACTATGGCTACACCTTC. Amino acids: CSATQNYGYTF.

This clonotype came up many times. With the library built for alpha chains, this beta chain is off target and its frequency is not meaningful. The chain couples TRBV7-2 to TRBJ2-1; D ambiguous. Germline V gene data show CDR1 as SGHTA and CDR2 as FQGNSA. Trimming pared 2 bases from V and 7 bases from J, leaving 6 bases between. The CDR3 is 12 amino acids. DNA for the CDR3: TGTGCCAGCAGCTTAAATTTTAATGAGCAGTTCTTC. This codes for CASSLNFNEQFF.

In its sample, this clonotype is medium-sized. A library made for alpha chains picked up this beta chain off target, so its size means little. The V call is TRBV2, the J call TRBJ2-5; D ambiguous. Germline V gene sequence: CDR1 SNHLY, CDR2 FYNNEI. The length of the CDR3 is 14 residues. V gave up 6 bases and J gave up 5 bases, with 16 bases separating them. CDR3 nucleotide sequence: TGTGCCAGCAGGAGGACGGAGACCTGGGAGACCCAGTACTTC. Amino acid sequence: CASRRTETWETQYF.

This clonotype is deemed medium-sized. This beta chain turned up in a library designed for alpha chains; as an off-target read, its abundance says little. The chain links TRBV3-1 to TRBJ2-7; the D call may be TRBD1 or TRBD2 (6 bases each). Deletions cut 2 bases from V and 6 bases from J, with 11 bases between. The V gene's germline CDR1 is LGHDT and CDR2 YNNKEL (reference sequence). The CDR3 runs 13 residues. The CDR3 protein is CASSQTEGGEQYF. In nucleotides, the CDR3 is TGTGCCAGCAGCCAAACAGAGGGGGGCGAGCAGTACTTC.

This clonotype is labeled as medium-sized. One end of the junction does not line up with germline, which may come from a read error. This beta chain appears as a stray read in a library generated for alpha chains; its size is not informative. This chain joins TRBV2 and TRBJ2-4, with D perhaps matching TRBD2 (7 bases). The germline CDR1 and CDR2 sequences are SNHLY and FYNNEI. The CDR3 extends over 13 amino acids. CDR3 nucleotides: TGTGCCAGCAGTGAAGCGCTGGGGGGGCAAAGGGGCTTC. Its translation is CASSEALGGQRGF.

Ten or more counts support this clonotype. Since the library was made to target alpha chains, this beta chain is a stray read and its abundance is not meaningful. This chain uses TRBV20-1 with TRBJ2-1, with 14 bases identical to TRBD2. V dropped 6 bases and J dropped 10; count of bases not matched to a gene: 5. The germline CDR1 and CDR2 sequences are DFQATT and SNEGSKA (reference sequence). The CDR3 is made up of 13 amino acids. The CDR3 coding sequence is TGCAGTGCCCCGGGACTAGCGGGAGAGGAGCAGTTCTTC. Encoded protein: CSAPGLAGEEQFF.

At least ten counts were recorded for this clonotype. Little can be read into the size of this beta chain, an off-target read in a library designed for alpha chains. The chain has TRBV28 and TRBJ2-6; D remains ambiguous. V was cut by 8 bases and J by 0 bases, with 5 bases left in between. The germline V gene has CDR1 MDHEN and CDR2 SYDVKM. The CDR3 extends over 13 amino acids. CDR3 coding DNA: TGTGCCAGCTTAAGCTCTGGGGCCAACGTCCTGACTTTC. This codes for CASLSSGANVLTF.

By share of the sample, this clonotype is medium-sized. This beta chain is a stray read from a library made for alpha chains; its abundance is not meaningful. V and J are TRBV10-3 and TRBJ2-6; no firm D call. The CDR3 runs 13 residues. Germline V gives CDR1 ENHRY, CDR2 SYGVKD. Trimming stripped 11 bases from V and 2 bases from J, with 10 bases between. The CDR3 DNA reads as TGTGCCGCCTCAGAACCTGGGGCCAACGTCCTGACTTTC. Protein sequence: CAASEPGANVLTF.

This clonotype was observed at least ten times. This beta chain turned up in a library designed for alpha chains; as an off-target read, its abundance says little. The gene calls are TRBV20-1 and TRBJ2-3, with D unclear. In germline, CDR1 is DFQATT, CDR2 SNEGSKA (reference sequence). The CDR3 covers 14 residues. Trimming stripped 1 base from V and 4 bases from J, with 12 bases between. In DNA form, the CDR3 reads TGCAGTGCTAGAGGGTCCTCTAGGTCAGATACGCAGTATTTT. Translating it yields CSARGSSRSDTQYF.

This clonotype is medium-sized (0.01 to 0.1%) by share. The library was designed around alpha chains, so this beta chain is a stray read whose abundance carries little weight. The V call is TRBV3-1, the J call TRBJ2-7; 14 bases map to TRBD2. V was pared by 8 bases and J by 5 bases, with 11 bases of the junction left unmatched. The CDR3 contains 16 residues. Looked up from germline, CDR1 is LGHDT and CDR2 is YNNKEL (reference sequence). The CDR3 is CASGAGTSGSLHEQYF. The CDR3 DNA reads TGTGCCAGCGGCGCCGGGACTAGCGGGAGTCTACACGAGCAGTACTTC.

With respect to this clonotype: Found in a library prepared for alpha chains, this beta chain is an off-target read, and its abundance has little meaning. V gene TRBV4-1 combines with J gene TRBJ1-4; 10 bases are shared with TRBD1. Trimming at V came to 4 bases and at J to 0 bases, leaving 2 bases not matched to a gene. This CDR3 spans 16 amino acids. In germline, CDR1 is MGHRA, CDR2 YSYEKL. The CDR3 coding sequence is TGCGCCAGCAGCCTAGGGACAGGGGCAACTAATGAAAAACTGTTTTTT. Translated: CASSLGTGATNEKLFF.

By share of the sample, this clonotype is medium-sized. This beta chain is off target for a library built for alpha chains, so its abundance means little. This chain joins TRBV19 and TRBJ2-1; 7 positions match TRBD1. The CDR3 contains 14 residues. The germline V gene has CDR1 LNHDA and CDR2 SQIVND (reference sequence). Trimming cost V 7 bases and J 7 bases; bases outside gene matches: 10. The CDR3 bases are TGTGCCAGTACCCAGGGGGTGGGTTTGAATGAGCAGTTCTTC. It translates to CASTQGVGLNEQFF.